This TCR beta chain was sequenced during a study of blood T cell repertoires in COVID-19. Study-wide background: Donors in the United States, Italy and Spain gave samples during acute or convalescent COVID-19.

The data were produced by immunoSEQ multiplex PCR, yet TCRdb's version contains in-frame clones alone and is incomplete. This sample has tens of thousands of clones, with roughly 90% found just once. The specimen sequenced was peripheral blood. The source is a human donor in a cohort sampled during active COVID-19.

The CDR3 sequence: CASSVGGGQGTEAFF. The CDR3, as DNA: TGTGCCAGCAGCGTAGGCGGCGGACAGGGCACTGAAGCTTTCTTT. J is TRBJ1-1 and V is TRBV9; TRBD1 matches at 8 bases. Germline CDR1 is SGDLS and CDR2 is YYNGEE. Unmatched junction bases numbered 5, after V lost 0 bases and J lost 4 bases. The CDR3 has 15 amino acids.